What follows is one T cell receptor beta chain and its context. Through a sample-barcoded 5' primer and a J-beta primer mix, a second PCR was run for about 7 to 12 cycles. A single record per CDR3 protein comes from TCRdb applying MiXCR to the 5' RACE reads. The profile shows 600,000 to 850,000 distinct CDR3 sequences, roughly two fifths of them singletons. V lost 3 bases, J lost 7 bases, and 13 bases lay in between. This CDR3 has 14 residues. Germline CDR1 reads ENHRY; CDR2 reads SYGVKD. This entry is derived from a study of blood T cells in healthy people across ages. The sequenced sample consisted of blood. The chain has TRBV10-3 and TRBJ2-1; D might be TRBD2 (5 bases). The TCR sequence derives from a woman aged 55 to 70 in good health. The CDR3 region has the DNA TGTGCCATCAGTGAAGCGGCTAGGATGAATGAGCAGTTCTTC. Its protein product is CAISEAARMNEQFF.